Listed below are T cell receptor beta chains from one sample, sequenced in a study of cytomegalovirus exposure and HLA in healthy donors. TCRdb keeps only in-frame clones here, not all; method: immunoSEQ multiplex PCR. The specimen's table records tens of thousands of clones. Specimen: PBMCs. The source of these receptors is a woman in her thirties or forties in good health and CMV-seronegative. CDR3s include the opening cysteine and the closing phenylalanine or tryptophan. The D gene is left open where the match is weak.

v_call	d_call	j_call	cdr3_length	cdr3_nt	cdr3_aa
TRBV6-1	TRBD2	TRBJ2-1	16	TGTGCCAGCAGGGAAGCCGGGACTAGCGGGGACAATGAGCAGTTCTTC	CASREAGTSGDNEQFF
TRBV6-5	NA	TRBJ1-5	15	TGTGCCAGCAGCAAAAATCCGGTAGGCAATCAGCCCCAGCATTTT	CASSKNPVGNQPQHF
TRBV18	NA	TRBJ2-1	14	TGTGCCAGCTTGGGGCGGCCCTCCTACAATGAGCAGTTCTTC	CASLGRPSYNEQFF
TRBV7-9	TRBD1	TRBJ1-3	18	TGTGCCAGCAGCTTAGTAGGGACAGGGGCCCTCTCTGGAAACACCATATATTTT	CASSLVGTGALSGNTIYF
TRBV30	TRBD1	TRBJ1-1	14	TGTGCCTGGAGGGACAGGGGAGGTAGTACTGAAGCTTTCTTT	CAWRDRGGSTEAFF
TRBV18	TRBD1	TRBJ1-1	15	TGTGCCAGCTCACCGATCCCGGACAGGGACACTGAAGCTTTCTTT	CASSPIPDRDTEAFF
TRBV18	NA	TRBJ2-3	14	TGTGCCAGCTCACCACCGTCAGGTGCAGATACGCAGTATTTT	CASSPPSGADTQYF
TRBV18	TRBD1	TRBJ1-1	17	TGTGCCAGCTCACCTAACCCTTCGGGACAGGGGAACACTGAAGCTTTCTTT	CASSPNPSGQGNTEAFF
TRBV10-3	TRBD2	TRBJ2-7	14	TGTGCCATCGGGGAGGGGCCAGACGGTTACGAGCAGTACTTC	CAIGEGPDGYEQYF
TRBV6-1	TRBD1	TRBJ1-3	15	TGTGCCAGCAGTGAAGGGGGGGACAGGGATCAAACCATATATTTT	CASSEGGDRDQTIYF
TRBV27	TRBD2	TRBJ2-7	16	TGTGCCAGCAGTTCTCGACTAGCGGGGGGCCTTGGCGAGCAGTACTTC	CASSSRLAGGLGEQYF
TRBV13	TRBD2	TRBJ2-1	12	TGTGCCAGCAGCTTAAGCGGGACGGAGGAGTTCTTC	CASSLSGTEEFF
TRBV5-1	TRBD2	TRBJ2-2	15	TGCGCCAGCAGCTTGGCGGGAGGGGGCACCGGGGAGCTGTTTTTT	CASSLAGGGTGELFF
TRBV7-9	NA	TRBJ1-5	14	TGTGCCAGCAGCTTAGCAGTTGCAGGTCAGCCCCAGCATTTT	CASSLAVAGQPQHF
TRBV19	NA	TRBJ1-6	17	TGTGCCAGTAGTATACTCACCGACATCTCCTATAATTCACCCCTCCACTTT	CASSILTDISYNSPLHF
TRBV6-1	NA	TRBJ1-5	15	TGTGCCACACAAAAGGAGGCCTATAGCAATCAGCCCCAGCATTTT	CATQKEAYSNQPQHF
TRBV10-3	TRBD2	TRBJ2-5	13	TGTGCCATCAGAAGCGGGAGGGGGGAGACCCAGTACTTC	CAIRSGRGETQYF
TRBV10-3	TRBD2	TRBJ2-1	15	TGTGCCATCTCTAGCGGGAGAGTCTCTAGCAATGAGCAGTTCTTC	CAISSGRVSSNEQFF
TRBV5-1	TRBD1	TRBJ2-2	15	TGCGCCAGCAGCTTCGGGACAGTGAACACCGGGGAGCTGTTTTTT	CASSFGTVNTGELFF
TRBV4-2	NA	TRBJ1-6	15	TGTGCCAGCAGCCAAACACTTAGACAGCATTCACCCCTCCACTTT	CASSQTLRQHSPLHF
TRBV6-5	NA	TRBJ1-5	12	TGTGCCAGCAGTTACGCGGGATCGACCCAGCATTTT	CASSYAGSTQHF
TRBV7-8	NA	TRBJ2-6	15	TGTGCCAGCAGCCCCTACCTCTCTGGGGCCAACGTCCTGACTTTC	CASSPYLSGANVLTF
TRBV10-3	NA	TRBJ2-7	13	TGTGCCATCAGTCCGGGACACCTCTACGAGCAGTACTTC	CAISPGHLYEQYF
TRBV2	NA	TRBJ1-4	15	TGTGCCAGCAGTCCCATGGGGTCCCGGGGTGAAAAACTGTTTTTT	CASSPMGSRGEKLFF
TRBV7-9	NA	TRBJ1-1	13	TGTGCCAGCAGTTCCGACTGGAACACTGAAGCTTTCTTT	CASSSDWNTEAFF
TRBV5-4	TRBD1	TRBJ1-2	14	TGTGCCAGCAGCCCAGGACAGGGTCCCTATGGCTACACCTTC	CASSPGQGPYGYTF
TRBV2	NA	TRBJ1-4	16	TGTGCCAGCAGGGGGACATTCTCCACAACTAATGAAAAACTGTTTTTT	CASRGTFSTTNEKLFF
TRBV30	NA	TRBJ1-1	12	TGTGCCTGGAAAAGGGGTGGAACTGAAGCTTTCTTT	CAWKRGGTEAFF
TRBV18	NA	TRBJ1-2	14	TGTGCCAGCTCACCAACAAGTTCTAACTATGGCTACACCTTC	CASSPTSSNYGYTF
TRBV30	TRBD1	TRBJ1-1	15	TGTGCCGGGACAGGGCGGGGTTTCAGGGACACTGAAGCTTTCTTT	CAGTGRGFRDTEAFF
TRBV30	NA	TRBJ2-2	15	TGTGCCGGGAGTGTAAAGGAGCAGGGAAGGGGGGAGCTGTTTTTT	CAGSVKEQGRGELFF
TRBV30	NA	TRBJ1-1	13	TGTGCCTGGACCTCAGGGGAAGGCACTGAAGCTTTCTTT	CAWTSGEGTEAFF
TRBV7-9	NA	TRBJ1-4	16	TGTGCCAGCAGCCTCGGGAGGGGCCGAGGTCGTGAAAAACTGTTTTTT	CASSLGRGRGREKLFF
TRBV5-1	TRBD2	TRBJ2-1	17	TGCGCCAGCAGCTTGGTGGTAGCGGGGGGGCCTGGCGATGAGCAGTTCTTC	CASSLVVAGGPGDEQFF
TRBV2	NA	TRBJ2-7	12	TGTGCCAGCAATAGTGGGCGCCACGAGCAGTACTTC	CASNSGRHEQYF
TRBV11-2	TRBD2	TRBJ2-2	18	TGTGCCAGCAGCCCGTCCGGGACTAGCGGGAGGTACACCGGGGAGCTGTTTTTT	CASSPSGTSGRYTGELFF
TRBV7-2	TRBD2	TRBJ2-7	15	TGTGCCAGCAGCTTAGAGGGCGGGGGGGCCTCCGAGCAGTACTTC	CASSLEGGGASEQYF